This T cell receptor (beta chain) was found in a study of blood T cell repertoires in COVID-19. Study at large: Spain, Italy and the United States supplied samples that represented acute and convalescent COVID-19. T cells, B-cell-depleted T cells, or PBMCs provided the cDNA or gDNA that served as material.

Original analysis: Reference gene primer amplification in the assay estimated nucleated cell counts. Clones were sequenced by immunoSEQ multiplex PCR, and TCRdb holds only the in-frame ones, with some missing. D and trimming come from the DNA, and the V and J calls and clone size come from that table. Of some 85,000 clones in the sample, roughly nine tenths are singletons; the top ten hold over 7%. V shed 4 bases, J shed 0 bases, and the junction held 3 bases outside the gene matches. The CDR3 is 14 amino acids. Germline V gene data show CDR1 as SGHRS and CDR2 as YFSETQ. This sequence was found in a man aged 45-65 years with acute or convalescent COVID-19. V usage is TRBV5-1 and J usage is TRBJ2-5, with 7 positions matching TRBD2. The sample consisted of peripheral blood. This chain's CDR3 is CASSSGAYQETQYF. In DNA form, the CDR3 reads TGCGCCAGCAGCAGCGGGGCGTACCAAGAGACCCAGTACTTC.